This T cell receptor (beta chain) is drawn from a study of T cells in Graves' hyperthyroidism and ophthalmopathy. General study points: The majority of expanded thyroid clonotypes above 0.001 also appeared in blood.

Germline values: CDR1 SQVTM, CDR2 ANQGSEA. V shed 1 base and J 7 bases; nucleotides not matched to a gene: 12. The CDR3 is 15 residues long. TCR beta CDR3 regions were amplified from RNA. A first-round RT-PCR of the TCR CDR3 used the HTBI primer set. MiXCR, applied by TCRdb to the multiplex PCR reads, yields one record per CDR3 protein. The sample yields around 560,000 distinct CDR3 sequences, 16% seen once. This clonotype has ten or more counts. The antigen remains unidentified. Calling Graves' hyperthyroidism stable meant ophthalmopathy did not progress within 18 months. The clonotype originates from a woman between 18 and 29 years old with Graves' hyperthyroidism. The sequenced material came from blood. This chain links TRBV29-1 with TRBJ2-5; 7 bases align to TRBD2. The CDR3 nucleotides read TGCAGCGTTGAAGGGGAGCGGGGTTTCTTGGGGACCCAGTACTTC. Translation gives CSVEGERGFLGTQYF. The full variable domain, its missing parts supplied by reference TRBV29-1 and TRBJ2-5, is SAVISQKPSRDICQRGTSLTIQCQVDSQVTMMFWYRQQPGQSLTLIATANQGSEATYESGFVIDKFPISRPNLTFSTLTVSNMSPEDSSIYLCSVEGERGFLGTQYFGPGTRLLVL.